A selection of T cell receptor beta chains follows, all from one sample in a study of T-cell reconstitution after alpha-beta-depleted transplantation in children. In TCRdb, the PCR reads were re-called with MiXCR into one record per CDR3 protein. Of under 750,000 distinct CDR3 sequences listed, more than 20% are singletons. This material consisted of PBMCs, mostly from graft donor cells, taken 360 days after TCRalphabeta/CD19-depleted stem cell transplant. Receptors were obtained from a boy in the first two years of life who had a stem cell transplant for acute myeloid leukemia, so the T cells may come from the graft donor. Each CDR3 is given with its conserved first and last residue. D genes are given only for firm matches. Not all rows give a size; the values are once, few, many and, for expanded clones, a class.

>few|TRBV4-3|TRBJ1-3|TRBD1
CASSPEGAGIAGNTIYF
TGCGCCAGCAGCCCTGAGGGGGCAGGGATCGCTGGAAACACCATATATTTT
>many|TRBV5-1|TRBJ2-1|TRBD1
CASSFGTGGNEQFF
TGCGCCAGCAGCTTTGGGACAGGGGGGAATGAGCAGTTCTTC
>NA|TRBV27|TRBJ1-5|NA
CASSLGAGRGQPQHF
TGTGCCAGCAGTTTGGGCGCCGGGAGAGGTCAGCCCCAGCATTTT
>few|TRBV20-1|TRBJ2-1|NA
CSATPMGGHYNEQFF
TGCAGTGCCACCCCTATGGGGGGGCACTACAATGAGCAGTTCTTC
>few|TRBV20-1|TRBJ2-5|NA
CSAPADLASTQYF
TGCAGTGCCCCTGCGGACCTAGCGTCAACCCAGTACTTC
>few|TRBV6-2/TRBV6-3|TRBJ2-7|NA
CASSYFTGNEQYF
TGTGCCAGCAGTTACTTCACAGGGAACGAGCAGTACTTC
>NA|TRBV28|TRBJ1-1|NA
CASSLIRGNTEAFF
TGTGCCAGCAGTTTAATTCGAGGGAACACTGAAGCTTTCTTT
>many|TRBV20-1|TRBJ2-3|NA
CSAPEWWSGASTDTQYF
TGCAGTGCCCCGGAGTGGTGGTCGGGGGCAAGCACAGATACGCAGTATTTT
>many|TRBV28|TRBJ2-5|NA
CASSLGWSWWETQYF
TGTGCCAGCAGTTTGGGCTGGAGTTGGTGGGAGACCCAGTACTTC
>NA|TRBV20-1|TRBJ1-2|NA
CSARFSSLGYTF
TGCAGTGCTAGATTCTCGTCCCTTGGCTACACCTTC
>few|TRBV12-3/TRBV12-4|TRBJ1-1|NA
CASGTGLGTEAFF
TGTGCCAGCGGTACAGGGCTAGGCACTGAAGCTTTCTTT
>many|TRBV12-3/TRBV12-4|TRBJ1-2|TRBD1
CARSPAGGRNYGYTF
TGTGCCAGGTCCCCTGCAGGGGGACGTAACTATGGCTACACCTTC
>few|TRBV5-6|TRBJ2-1|NA
CASSLDKGAYNEQFF
TGTGCCAGCAGCTTGGACAAGGGCGCGTACAATGAGCAGTTCTTC
>few|TRBV12-3/TRBV12-4|TRBJ1-2|TRBD1
CASTSGQGANYGYTF
TGTGCCAGCACCTCAGGACAGGGAGCTAACTATGGCTACACCTTC
>NA|TRBV6-1|TRBJ1-5|TRBD1
CASKWDRGSNQPQHF
TGTGCCAGCAAATGGGACAGGGGAAGCAATCAGCCCCAGCATTTT
>many|TRBV12-3/TRBV12-4|TRBJ1-1|TRBD1
CASSLARRTGHTTSLHTEAFF
TGTGCCAGCAGTTTAGCGCGGAGGACAGGGCACACAACCAGTCTCCACACTGAAGCTTTCTTT
>NA|TRBV12-3/TRBV12-4|TRBJ1-2|NA
CASSLVGSLMGYTF
TGTGCCAGCAGTTTAGTCGGCAGTCTTATGGGCTACACCTTC
>NA|TRBV2|TRBJ2-1|TRBD2
CASSEEGLGYNEQFF
TGTGCCAGCAGTGAAGAGGGACTAGGCTACAATGAGCAGTTCTTC
>many|TRBV20-1|TRBJ1-2|NA
CSASIHDGYTF
TGCAGTGCTAGTATACACGACGGCTACACCTTC
>many|TRBV18|TRBJ2-2|TRBD2
CASSPTSGGNTGELFF
TGTGCCAGCTCACCTACTAGCGGGGGGAACACCGGGGAGCTGTTTTTT
>few|TRBV20-1|TRBJ2-3|NA
CSASPYTGKRADTQYF
TGCAGTGCTAGCCCTTATACAGGGAAGAGGGCAGATACGCAGTATTTT
>many|TRBV12-3/TRBV12-4|TRBJ2-3|NA
CASSFDHRTTDTQYF
TGTGCCAGCAGTTTTGACCACAGAACCACAGATACGCAGTATTTT
>many|TRBV7-2|TRBJ2-7|TRBD2
CASSLGPSGGDYEQYF
TGTGCCAGCAGCTTAGGCCCTAGCGGGGGTGACTACGAGCAGTACTTC
>many|TRBV7-8|TRBJ2-7|NA
CASSSDLFNEQYF
TGTGCCAGCAGCAGTGACCTTTTCAACGAGCAGTACTTC
>few|TRBV29-1|TRBJ2-5|NA
CSVEKGFRVKETQYF
TGCAGCGTTGAAAAGGGCTTTCGGGTGAAGGAGACCCAGTACTTC
>many|TRBV20-1|TRBJ2-3|TRBD2
CSAPLGLAGSPTDTQYF
TGCAGTGCCCCTTTAGGACTAGCGGGGTCTCCCACAGATACGCAGTATTTT
>NA|TRBV20-1|TRBJ2-6|NA
CSARRRGSGANVLTF
TGCAGTGCTAGGAGGAGGGGATCTGGGGCCAACGTCCTGACTTTC
>many|TRBV28|TRBJ2-6|NA
CASTNHNSGANVLTF
TGTGCCAGCACCAATCACAACTCTGGGGCCAACGTCCTGACTTTC
>NA|TRBV7-2|TRBJ2-3|NA
CASSLVSRGTDTQYF
TGTGCCAGCAGCTTAGTATCCCGGGGCACAGATACGCAGTATTTT
>NA|TRBV12-3/TRBV12-4|TRBJ2-1|TRBD1
CASSVSRDRVRAFF
TGTGCCAGCAGTGTGTCCCGGGACAGGGTCAGGGCATTCTTC
>NA|TRBV6-5|TRBJ2-1|NA
CASSYGGPRNEQFF
TGTGCCAGCAGTTACGGGGGGCCTCGGAATGAGCAGTTCTTC
>NA|TRBV29-1|TRBJ2-3|NA
CSTIRGPQGADTQYF
TGCAGCACCATAAGGGGCCCACAGGGAGCAGATACGCAGTATTTT
>many|TRBV5-1|TRBJ2-7|TRBD1
CASSKFKTGGFSYEQYF
TGCGCCAGCAGCAAATTTAAGACAGGGGGCTTCTCCTACGAGCAGTACTTC
>NA|TRBV5-1|TRBJ2-3|TRBD2
CASSLAAGGLSTDTQYF
TGCGCCAGCAGCTTAGCCGCGGGGGGCCTTAGCACAGATACGCAGTATTTT
>once|TRBV7-9|TRBJ2-5|NA
CASRPQGPQETQYF
TGTGCCAGCAGACCGCAGGGACCCCAAGAGACCCAGTACTTC
>many|TRBV12-3/TRBV12-4|TRBJ2-7|NA
CASSFYGTYEQYF
TGTGCCAGCAGTTTCTACGGTACCTACGAGCAGTACTTC
>NA|TRBV5-6|TRBJ2-5|TRBD2
CASSFGAGVETQYF
TGTGCCAGCAGCTTTGGAGCGGGGGTCGAGACCCAGTACTTC
>many|TRBV5-1|TRBJ2-2|TRBD1
CASSYGQGFGELFF
TGCGCCAGCAGCTACGGACAGGGGTTCGGGGAGCTGTTTTTT
>NA|TRBV20-1|TRBJ2-1|NA
CSANIGRTYNEQFF
TGCAGTGCTAATATAGGAAGGACCTACAATGAGCAGTTCTTC
>many|TRBV29-1|TRBJ2-5|NA
CSFWAFSHHPGETQYF
TGCAGCTTCTGGGCCTTCTCGCACCACCCCGGGGAGACCCAGTACTTC
>many|TRBV28|TRBJ2-5|NA
CASSQRTGPGTQYF
TGTGCCAGCAGCCAAAGAACAGGGCCCGGGACCCAGTACTTC
>many|TRBV28|TRBJ1-6|NA
CASSLSPIGRLSSYNSPLHF
TGTGCCAGCAGTTTATCCCCGATCGGACGCCTGAGCTCCTATAATTCACCCCTCCACTTT
>NA|TRBV15|TRBJ2-4|NA
CATSRDRAPRNIQYF
TGTGCCACCAGCAGAGATCGGGCCCCTCGGAACATTCAGTACTTC
>NA|TRBV7-2|TRBJ2-4|NA
CASSLGRTGGQYF
TGTGCCAGCAGCTTAGGGAGGACCGGCGGTCAGTACTTC